This T cell receptor beta chain was captured by sequencing in a study of cytomegalovirus exposure and HLA in healthy donors. Study information: Unique TCRs from HLA-typed donors, approximately 80 million of them, were held in an early data release.

This PCR relied on a set of 60 Vbeta primers and 13 Jbeta primers. Clones were sequenced by immunoSEQ multiplex PCR, and TCRdb holds only the in-frame ones, with some missing. The sample has about 200,000 clones, about four fifths seen once. Regarding the study as a whole: When analyzed later, the rates of TCR association showed variation by HLA locus, with DRB1 the most and HLA-C the fewest. It was reported in a later analysis that an Asian-associated ancestry cluster showed fewer N-insertions than the roughly 670-donor mean.

Germline CDR1 SGHDN, CDR2 FVKESK. The CDR3 covers 13 residues. V was trimmed by 1 base and J by 1 base, leaving 2 bases between them. This clone came up a few times. Its antigen is unidentified. The chain joins TRBV14 to TRBJ2-1, with D unclear. The origin of this receptor is a girl aged 10-17 years in good health and CMV-seropositive. Sequencing input: PBMCs. For the CDR3, the DNA is TGTGCCAGCAGCCAAGCGTCCTACAATGAGCAGTTCTTC. This translates into CASSQASYNEQFF.